A single TCR beta chain is shown here with its context. The antigen is undetermined. Germline V lookup: CDR1 SGHRS, CDR2 YFSETQ. After removal of 0 bases from V and 5 bases from J, the junction contained 4 bases not matched to a gene. The CDR3 extends over 14 amino acids. These data belong to a study of resident and recirculating memory T cells in vitiligo. Study-wide results and limits: Different lesions suggested infiltration by different T cell clones. No unique dominant TCR clone was found in vitiligo lesions.

The assay was immunoSEQ multiplex PCR, and TCRdb's table has in-frame clones only and misses some. This sample yields tens of thousands of clones, of which 90% to 95% are seen a single time; less than 5% belongs to the top ten. Patients had to be free of confetti depigmentation, indicating active vitiligo. The J gene is TRBJ2-7, the V gene TRBV5-1, with 8 bases that match TRBD1. This TCR came from a male donor with vitiligo. Sequencing used blood. This CDR3 reads CASSLGQGIDEQYF. The DNA of the CDR3 is TGCGCCAGCAGCTTGGGACAGGGGATTGACGAGCAGTACTTC.